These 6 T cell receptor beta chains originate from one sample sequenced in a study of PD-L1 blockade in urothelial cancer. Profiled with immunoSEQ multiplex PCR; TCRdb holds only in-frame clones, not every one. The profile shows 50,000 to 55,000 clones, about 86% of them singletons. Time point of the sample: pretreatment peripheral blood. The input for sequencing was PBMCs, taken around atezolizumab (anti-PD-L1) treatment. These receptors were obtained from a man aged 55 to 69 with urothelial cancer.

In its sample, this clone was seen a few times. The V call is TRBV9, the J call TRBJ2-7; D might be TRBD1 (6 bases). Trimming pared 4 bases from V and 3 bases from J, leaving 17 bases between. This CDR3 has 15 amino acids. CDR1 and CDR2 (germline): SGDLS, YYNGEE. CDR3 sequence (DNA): TGTGCCAGCAGCTTCGGATCCGGGACAAACTACGAGCAGTACTTC. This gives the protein CASSFGSGTNYEQYF.

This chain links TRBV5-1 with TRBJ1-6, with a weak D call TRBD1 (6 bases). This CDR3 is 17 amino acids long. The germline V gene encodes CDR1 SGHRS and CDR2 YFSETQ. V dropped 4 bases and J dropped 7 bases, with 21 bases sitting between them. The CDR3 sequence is CASSLGWTVVGNSPLHF. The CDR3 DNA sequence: TGCGCCAGCAGCCTCGGATGGACAGTCGTAGGCAATTCACCCCTCCACTTT.

The CDR3: CASSIAQGRGSYNEQFF. The CDR3 region has the DNA TGTGCCAGTAGTATAGCCCAGGGGCGCGGCTCCTACAATGAGCAGTTCTTC. The chain recombines TRBV19 with TRBJ2-1, with D maybe TRBD1 (6 bases). CDR1 and CDR2 from the germline V gene are LNHDA and SQIVND (reference sequence). The length of the CDR3 is 17 residues. Trimming stripped 1 base from V and 0 bases from J, with 13 bases between.

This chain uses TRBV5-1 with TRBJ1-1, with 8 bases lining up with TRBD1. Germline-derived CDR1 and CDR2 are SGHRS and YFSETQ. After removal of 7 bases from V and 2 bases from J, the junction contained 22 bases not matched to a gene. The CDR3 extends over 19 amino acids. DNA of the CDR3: TGCGCCAGCCAAGCCCGGGACAGGTCATCCCCCGTCCCCAACACTGAAGCTTTCTTT. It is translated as CASQARDRSSPVPNTEAFF.

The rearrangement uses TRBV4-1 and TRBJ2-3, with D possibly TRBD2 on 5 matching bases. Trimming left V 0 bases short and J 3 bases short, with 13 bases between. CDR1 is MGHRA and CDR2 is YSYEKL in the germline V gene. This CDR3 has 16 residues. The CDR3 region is CASSQDLQRGTDTQYF. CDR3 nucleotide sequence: TGCGCCAGCAGCCAAGATCTCCAGCGAGGGACAGATACGCAGTATTTT.

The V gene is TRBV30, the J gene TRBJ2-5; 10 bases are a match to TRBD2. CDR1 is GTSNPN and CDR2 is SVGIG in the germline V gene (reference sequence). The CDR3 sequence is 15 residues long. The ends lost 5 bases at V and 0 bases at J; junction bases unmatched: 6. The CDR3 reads CAWRPGLANQETQYF. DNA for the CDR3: TGTGCCTGGCGACCGGGACTAGCGAACCAAGAGACCCAGTACTTC.